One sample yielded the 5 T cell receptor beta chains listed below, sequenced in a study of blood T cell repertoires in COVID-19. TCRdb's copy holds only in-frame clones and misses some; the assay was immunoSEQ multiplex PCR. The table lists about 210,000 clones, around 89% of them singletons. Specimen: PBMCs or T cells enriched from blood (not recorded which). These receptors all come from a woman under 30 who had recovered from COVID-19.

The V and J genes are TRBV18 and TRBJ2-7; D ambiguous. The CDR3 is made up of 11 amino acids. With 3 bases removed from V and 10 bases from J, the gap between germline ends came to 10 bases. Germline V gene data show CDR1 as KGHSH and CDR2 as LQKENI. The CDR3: CASSPGGPQYF. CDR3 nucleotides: TGTGCCAGCTCACCCGGTGGGCCCCAGTACTTC. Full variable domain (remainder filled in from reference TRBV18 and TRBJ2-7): NAGVMQNPRHLVRRRGQEARLRCSPMKGHSHVYWYRQLPEEGLKFMVYLQKENIIDESGMPKERFSAEFPKEGPSILRIQQVVRGDSAAYFCASSPGGPQYFGPGTRLTVT.

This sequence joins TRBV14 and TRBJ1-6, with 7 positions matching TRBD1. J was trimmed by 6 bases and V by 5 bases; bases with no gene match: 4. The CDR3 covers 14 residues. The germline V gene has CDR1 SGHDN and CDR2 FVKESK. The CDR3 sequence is CASSAGTANSPLHF. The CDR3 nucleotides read TGTGCCAGCAGCGCGGGGACAGCTAATTCACCCCTCCACTTT.

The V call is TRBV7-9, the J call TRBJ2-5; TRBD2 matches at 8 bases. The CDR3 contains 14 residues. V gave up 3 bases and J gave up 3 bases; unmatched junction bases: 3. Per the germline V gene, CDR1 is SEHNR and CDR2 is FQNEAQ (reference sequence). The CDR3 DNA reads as TGTGCCAGCAGCTTGACTAGCGAGGAAGAGACCCAGTACTTC. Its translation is CASSLTSEEETQYF.

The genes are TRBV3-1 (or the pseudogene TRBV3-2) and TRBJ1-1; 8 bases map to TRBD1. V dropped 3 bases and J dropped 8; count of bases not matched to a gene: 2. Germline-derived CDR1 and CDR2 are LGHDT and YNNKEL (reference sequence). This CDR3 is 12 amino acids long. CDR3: CASSHGDREAFF. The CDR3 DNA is TGTGCCAGCAGCCACGGGGACAGGGAAGCTTTCTTT.

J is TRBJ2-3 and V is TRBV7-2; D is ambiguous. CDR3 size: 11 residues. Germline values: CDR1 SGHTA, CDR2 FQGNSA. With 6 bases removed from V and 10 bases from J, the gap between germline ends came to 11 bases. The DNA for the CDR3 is TGTGCCAGCAGTTTCCTCCCTTCGCAGTATTTT. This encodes CASSFLPSQYF.